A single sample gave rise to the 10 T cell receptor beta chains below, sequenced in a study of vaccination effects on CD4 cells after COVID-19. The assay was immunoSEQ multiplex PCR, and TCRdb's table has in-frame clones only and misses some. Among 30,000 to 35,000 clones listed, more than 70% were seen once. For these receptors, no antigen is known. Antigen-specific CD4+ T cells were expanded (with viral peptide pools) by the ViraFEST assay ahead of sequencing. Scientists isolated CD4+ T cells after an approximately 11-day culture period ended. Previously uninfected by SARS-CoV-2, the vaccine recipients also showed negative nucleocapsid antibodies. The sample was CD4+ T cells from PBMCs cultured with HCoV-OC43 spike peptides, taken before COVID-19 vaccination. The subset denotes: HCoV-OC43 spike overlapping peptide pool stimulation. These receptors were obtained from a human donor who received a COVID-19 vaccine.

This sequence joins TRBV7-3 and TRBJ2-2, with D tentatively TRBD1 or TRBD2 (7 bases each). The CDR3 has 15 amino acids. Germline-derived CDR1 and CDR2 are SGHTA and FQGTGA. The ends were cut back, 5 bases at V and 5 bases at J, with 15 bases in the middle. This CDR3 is CASSPIRGGTGELFF. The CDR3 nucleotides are TGTGCCAGCAGCCCGATCAGGGGGGGTACCGGGGAGCTGTTTTTT.

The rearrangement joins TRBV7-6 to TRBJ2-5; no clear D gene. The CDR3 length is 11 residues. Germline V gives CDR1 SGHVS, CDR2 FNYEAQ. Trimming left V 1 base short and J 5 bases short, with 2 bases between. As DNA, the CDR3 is TGTGCCAGCAGCTTAGTGGAGACCCAGTACTTC. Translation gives CASSLVETQYF.

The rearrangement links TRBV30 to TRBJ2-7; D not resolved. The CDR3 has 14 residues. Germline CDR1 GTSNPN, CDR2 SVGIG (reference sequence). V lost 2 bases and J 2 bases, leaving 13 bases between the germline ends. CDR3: CAWSRSGVAYEQYF. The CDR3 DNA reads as TGTGCCTGGAGTAGGTCCGGAGTGGCCTACGAGCAGTACTTC. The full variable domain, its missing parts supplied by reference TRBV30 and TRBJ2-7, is SQTIHQWPATLVQPVGSPLSLECTVEGTSNPNLYWYRQAAGRGLQLLFYSVGIGQISSEVPQNLSASRPQDRQFILSSKKLLLSDSGFYLCAWSRSGVAYEQYFGPGTRLTVT.

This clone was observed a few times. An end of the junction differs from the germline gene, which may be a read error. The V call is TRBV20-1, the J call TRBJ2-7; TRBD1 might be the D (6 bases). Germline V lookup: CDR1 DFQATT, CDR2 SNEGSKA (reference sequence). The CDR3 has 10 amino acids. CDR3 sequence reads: CSAKGDGSHF. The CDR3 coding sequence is TGCAGTGCAAAGGGGGACGGCTCCCACTTC.

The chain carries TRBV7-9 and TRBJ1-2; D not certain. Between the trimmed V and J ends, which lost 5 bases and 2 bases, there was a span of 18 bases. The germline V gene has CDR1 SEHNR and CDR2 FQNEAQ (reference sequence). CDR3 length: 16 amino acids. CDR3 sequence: CASSLSWAQTNYGYTF. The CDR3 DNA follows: TGTGCCAGCAGCCTATCTTGGGCTCAGACCAACTATGGCTACACCTTC. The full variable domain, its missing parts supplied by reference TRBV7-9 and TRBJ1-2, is DTGVSQNPRHKITKRGQNVTFRCDPISEHNRLYWYRQTLGQGPEFLTYFQNEAQLEKSRLLSDRFSAERPKGSFSTLEIQRTEQGDSAMYLCASSLSWAQTNYGYTFGSGTRLTVV.

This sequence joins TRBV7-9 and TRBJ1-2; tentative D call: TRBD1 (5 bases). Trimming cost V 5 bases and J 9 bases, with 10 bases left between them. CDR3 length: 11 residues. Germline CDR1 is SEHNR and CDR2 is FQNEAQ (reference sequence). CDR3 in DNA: TGTGCCAGCAGCGCGAGGGGAAGCTACACCTTC. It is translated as CASSARGSYTF.

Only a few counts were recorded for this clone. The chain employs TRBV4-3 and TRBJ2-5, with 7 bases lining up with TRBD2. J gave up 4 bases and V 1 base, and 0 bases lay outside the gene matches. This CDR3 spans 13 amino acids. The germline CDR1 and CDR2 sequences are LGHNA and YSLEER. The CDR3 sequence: CASSQGTRETQYF. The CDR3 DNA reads TGCGCCAGCAGCCAAGGGACTAGAGAGACCCAGTACTTC.

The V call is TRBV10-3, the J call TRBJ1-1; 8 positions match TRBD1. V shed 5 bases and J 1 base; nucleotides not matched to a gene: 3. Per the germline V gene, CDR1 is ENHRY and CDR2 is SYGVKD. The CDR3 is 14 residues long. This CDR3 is CAISSDRGNTEAFF. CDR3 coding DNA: TGTGCCATCAGTTCAGACAGGGGGAACACTGAAGCTTTCTTT.

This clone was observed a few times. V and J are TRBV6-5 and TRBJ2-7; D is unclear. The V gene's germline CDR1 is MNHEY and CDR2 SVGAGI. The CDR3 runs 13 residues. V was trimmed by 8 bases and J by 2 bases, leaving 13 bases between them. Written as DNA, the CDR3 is TGTGCCAGCTTTGGTTGGTACACCTACGAGCAGTACTTC. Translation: CASFGWYTYEQYF.

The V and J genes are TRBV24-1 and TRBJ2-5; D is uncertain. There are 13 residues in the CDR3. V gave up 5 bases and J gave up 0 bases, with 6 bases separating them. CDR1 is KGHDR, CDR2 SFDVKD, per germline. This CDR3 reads CATSASYQETQYF. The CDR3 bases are TGTGCCACCAGTGCCTCGTACCAAGAGACCCAGTACTTC.